One and the same sample provided the 4 T cell receptor beta chains below, sequenced in a study of vaccination and CD4 T cells after COVID-19. These TCRs are of unknown antigen specificity. Specified treatment: roughly 11-day PBMC culture with coronavirus spike peptide pools or control peptides (ViraFEST assay). Sequenced with the Oncomine TCR Beta short-read assay was DNA taken from cultured CD4+ T cells. TCRdb called the PCR reads again in MiXCR, with one record for every CDR3 protein. Of 15,000 or so distinct CDR3 sequences listed, roughly two fifths are singletons. Sequencing used cultured CD4+ T cells from blood. The source of these receptors is a human donor with COVID-19.

The V call is TRBV11-3, the J call TRBJ2-3, with no clear D. The CDR3 length is 16 residues. V was clipped by 2 bases and J by 4 bases, with 16 bases between them. From germline, CDR1 is SGHNT and CDR2 YENEEA. The CDR3 DNA reads TGTGCCAGCAGCTTAAGTCGACAATTGACTGCAGATACGCAGTATTTT. Protein: CASSLSRQLTADTQYF.

In this sample, this clonotype turned up a few times. The CDR3: CASKRTGTNQPQHF. The CDR3 DNA sequence: TGTGCCAGCAAACGGACAGGCACCAATCAGCCCCAGCATTTT. The rearrangement uses TRBV27 and TRBJ1-5; 7 nucleotides line up with TRBD1. Germline values: CDR1 MNHEY, CDR2 SMNVEV (reference sequence). This CDR3 region has 14 residues. V was clipped by 7 bases and J by 3 bases; unmatched bases: 6.

CDR3 amino acids: CASRGQGTDTQYF. CDR3 DNA: TGTGCCAGCAGAGGGCAGGGCACAGATACGCAGTATTTT. The chain employs TRBV6-4 and TRBJ2-3; D is unresolved. Trimming shortened V by 6 bases and J by 1 base, and 8 bases separated the two germline ends. The CDR3 is 13 residues long. The germline V gene encodes CDR1 MRHNA and CDR2 SNTAGT.

The J gene is TRBJ2-4, the V gene TRBV28; possible D gene TRBD1, 7 bases. Trimming left V 7 bases short and J 6 bases short, with 13 bases between. CDR3 size: 13 residues. The germline V gene encodes CDR1 MDHEN and CDR2 SYDVKM. The chain's CDR3 is CASKGTAGNIQYF. Written as DNA, the CDR3 is TGTGCCAGCAAAGGGACAGCGGGAAACATTCAGTACTTC.